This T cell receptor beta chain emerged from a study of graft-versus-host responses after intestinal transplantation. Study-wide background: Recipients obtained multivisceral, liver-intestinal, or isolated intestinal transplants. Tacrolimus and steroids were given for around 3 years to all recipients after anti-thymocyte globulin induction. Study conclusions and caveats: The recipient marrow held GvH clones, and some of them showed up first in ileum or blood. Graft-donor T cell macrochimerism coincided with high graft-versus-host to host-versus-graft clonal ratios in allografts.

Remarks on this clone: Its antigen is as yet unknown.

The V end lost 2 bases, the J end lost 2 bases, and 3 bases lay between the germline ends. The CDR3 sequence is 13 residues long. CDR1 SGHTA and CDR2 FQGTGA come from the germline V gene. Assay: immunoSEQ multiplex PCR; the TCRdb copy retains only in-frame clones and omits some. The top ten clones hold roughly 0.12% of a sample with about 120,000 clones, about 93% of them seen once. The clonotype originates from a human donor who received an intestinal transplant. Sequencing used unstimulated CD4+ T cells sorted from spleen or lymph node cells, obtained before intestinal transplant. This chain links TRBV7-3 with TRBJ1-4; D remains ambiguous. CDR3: CASSLSTNEKLFF. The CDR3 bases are TGTGCCAGCAGCTTATCTACTAATGAAAAACTGTTTTTT.